This T cell receptor beta chain was documented in a study of shared clonotypes between healthy human individuals. Study-wide background: Aged 18 to 49, the donors were a couple of women and a few men.

Trimming took off 2 bases at V and 4 bases at J, with 11 bases between the two ends. This CDR3 is 15 amino acids long. Germline loops: CDR1 SNHLY, CDR2 FYNNEI. With regard to this clone: What it binds is not known.

This table comes from immunoSEQ multiplex PCR, and its TCRdb copy is limited to in-frame clones, with some not included. The profile shows some 1.5 million clones, roughly 96% of them singletons. Study-wide results and caveats: Estimated clonotype richness was generally higher in naive than memory subsets. Only blood was sampled, and tissue TCR repertoires likely differ from blood ones.

The source of this sequence is a man aged 25-45 years in good health. The sample taken for sequencing was naive CD4+ T cells sorted from blood. Subset meaning: CD45RA+ positively selected. The rearrangement links TRBV2 to TRBJ2-2; D is possibly TRBD1 (6 bases). The DNA of the CDR3 is TGTGCCAGCAGTGAATTGACAGGTGGCACCGGGGAGCTGTTTTTT. Translating it yields CASSELTGGTGELFF.